The 3 T cell receptor beta chains in this list originate from one sample, sequenced in a study of Graves' ophthalmopathy and Graves' hyperthyroidism. RNA transcripts were the source from which TCR beta CDR3 regions were amplified. An opening RT-PCR round employed HTBI primers and preceded a second-round multiplex PCR. TCRdb reprocessed the multiplex PCR reads with MiXCR, giving one entry per CDR3 protein. The sample records over 200,000 distinct CDR3 sequences, around 30% being singletons. The sequenced material came from peripheral blood. The receptor source for this set is a man in his fifties with Graves' ophthalmopathy.

V usage is TRBV20-1 and J usage is TRBJ1-5; no firm D call. V gave up 4 bases and J gave up 0 bases, with 4 bases separating them. The germline V gene has CDR1 DFQATT and CDR2 SNEGSKA (reference sequence). The CDR3 loop spans 12 amino acids. The CDR3 DNA reads as TGCAGTGCTATCTCTAGCAATCAGCCCCAGCATTTT. Amino acids: CSAISSNQPQHF.

At least ten counts were recorded for this clonotype. This chain connects TRBV4-3 to TRBJ1-1; TRBD1 might be the D (5 bases). The CDR3 is made up of 16 amino acids. V lost 0 bases to trimming and J lost 5 bases, with 16 bases between them. CDR1 and CDR2 (germline): LGHNA, YSLEER. This CDR3 is CASSQEGRAVRTEAFF. The DNA of the CDR3 is TGCGCCAGCAGCCAAGAGGGACGGGCGGTTAGGACTGAAGCTTTCTTT.

This clonotype showed up many times. The J gene is TRBJ2-5, the V gene TRBV20-1; TRBD2 aligns across 10 bases. The CDR3 runs 16 residues. Germline V gene data show CDR1 as DFQATT and CDR2 as SNEGSKA (reference sequence). V was pared by 2 bases and J by 2 bases, with 8 bases of the junction left unmatched. The CDR3 spells CSARRSSGSPQETQYF. CDR3 coding DNA: TGCAGTGCTAGACGATCTAGCGGGAGCCCTCAAGAGACCCAGTACTTC.